This T cell receptor (beta chain) was captured by sequencing in a study of cytomegalovirus exposure and HLA in healthy donors. Background on the study: Samples from HLA-typed donors yielded 65 million to 90 million unique TCRs in an early data release.

Study-level points and caveats: For presence/absence analyses, sequencing depth was assumed to be roughly uniform across donors. In a later analysis, several top co-occurrence clusters appeared linked to parvovirus B19, influenza, CMV and Epstein-Barr virus.

As regards this clone: Antigen unknown.

The PCR employed 60 Vbeta primers together with 13 Jbeta primers. Repertoires were generated with immunoSEQ multiplex PCR, while TCRdb's copy carries only in-frame clones and drops some. Here the sample spans approximately 70,000 clones, less than 85% being singletons. This CDR3 spans 16 amino acids. The germline CDR1 and CDR2 sequences are MNHEY and SVGAGI. V gave up 2 bases and J gave up 0 bases, with 11 bases separating them. The sequence was collected from a woman between 45 and 65 years old in good health and CMV-seropositive. V usage is TRBV6-5 and J usage is TRBJ2-4, with D possibly being TRBD2 (5 bases). Specimen: PBMCs. The CDR3 here is CASSYVGGIAKNIQYF. The CDR3 DNA reads TGTGCCAGCAGTTACGTCGGAGGAATAGCCAAAAACATTCAGTACTTC.